The 14 T cell receptor beta chains presented below share a single source sample, sequenced in a study of control samples from healthy donors and cancer patients. Sequenced by immunoSEQ multiplex PCR; TCRdb stores in-frame clones only, minus some. The data contain some 130,000 clones, roughly 92% of them singletons. What was sequenced was blood. The receptor source for this set is a man aged 18 to 29 in good health.

The V and J genes are TRBV19 and TRBJ2-2; TRBD2 agrees at 12 bases. The V gene's germline CDR1 is LNHDA and CDR2 SQIVND (reference sequence). Trimming removed 9 bases from V and 0 bases from J; junction bases left unmatched: 8. This CDR3 region has 17 residues. The CDR3 DNA follows: TGTGCCAGCCAAAAACTAGCGGGGGGTGCGAACACCGGGGAGCTGTTTTTT. The encoded protein is CASQKLAGGANTGELFF.

V gene TRBV2 combines with J gene TRBJ1-5, with 12 bases that match TRBD1. In germline, CDR1 is SNHLY, CDR2 FYNNEI. The ends lost 6 bases at V and 5 bases at J; junction bases unmatched: 2. The CDR3 is 14 residues long. Written as DNA, the CDR3 is TGTGCCAGCAGGGGGACAGGGGGCGATCAGCCCCAGCATTTT. Its translation: CASRGTGGDQPQHF.

The CDR3 sequence is CACQDGYEQYF. CDR3 sequence (DNA): TGTGCCTGCCAAGACGGGTACGAGCAGTACTTC. The chain joins TRBV30 to TRBJ2-7; D gene uncertain. V dropped 6 bases and J dropped 4 bases, with 10 bases sitting between them. The CDR3 sequence is 11 residues long. Germline values: CDR1 GTSNPN, CDR2 SVGIG (reference sequence).

The gene calls are TRBV5-5 and TRBJ2-7, with D possibly being TRBD1 (5 bases). The germline V gene has CDR1 SGHKS and CDR2 YYEKEE (reference sequence). The CDR3 has 18 residues. With 4 bases removed from V and 3 bases from J, the gap between germline ends came to 26 bases. The CDR3 loop is CASSLSGIIAGKGYEQYF. The CDR3, as DNA: TGTGCCAGCAGCCTTTCTGGTATCATAGCAGGGAAGGGCTACGAGCAGTACTTC.

This chain links TRBV7-9 with TRBJ2-5; no firm D call. V was pared by 2 bases and J by 1 base, with 2 bases between. Germline V gene data show CDR1 as SEHNR and CDR2 as FQNEAQ (reference sequence). This CDR3 has 12 amino acids. The CDR3 loop reads CASSLFQETQYF. CDR3 nucleotides: TGTGCCAGCAGCTTATTCCAAGAGACCCAGTACTTC.

This rearrangement joins TRBV29-1 to TRBJ1-1, with 7 positions matching TRBD1. V lost 5 bases to trimming and J lost 3 bases; unmatched junction nucleotides: 6. The germline gives CDR1 SQVTM, CDR2 ANQGSEA. The length of the CDR3 is 13 residues. The CDR3 region is CSVHNRGYTEAFF. Here the CDR3 DNA reads TGCAGCGTTCACAACAGGGGTTACACTGAAGCTTTCTTT.

The chain recombines TRBV3-1 (or the pseudogene TRBV3-2) with TRBJ2-5; D is possibly TRBD2 (6 bases). This CDR3 spans 14 amino acids. Trimming shortened V by 4 bases and J by 8 bases, and 17 bases separated the two germline ends. From germline, CDR1 is LGHDT and CDR2 YNNKEL (reference sequence). The CDR3 spells CASSLASGLFTQYF. For the CDR3, the DNA is TGTGCCAGCAGCCTCGCCAGCGGGCTGTTTACCCAGTACTTC.

The chain links TRBV5-1 to TRBJ2-1; 8 bases fit TRBD1. V lost 4 bases, J lost 4 bases, and 4 bases stayed unmatched. The CDR3 runs 14 residues. The germline V gene encodes CDR1 SGHRS and CDR2 YFSETQ. The CDR3 reads CASSGGTGYNEQFF. Written as DNA, the CDR3 is TGCGCCAGCAGCGGGGGGACAGGTTACAATGAGCAGTTCTTC. Full variable domain (missing parts from reference TRBV5-1 and TRBJ2-1): KAGVTQTPRYLIKTRGQQVTLSCSPISGHRSVSWYQQTPGQGLQFLFEYFSETQRNKGNFPGRFSGRQFSNSRSEMNVSTLELGDSALYLCASSGGTGYNEQFFGPGTRLTVL.

This chain joins TRBV6-1 and TRBJ1-2, with D perhaps matching TRBD1 (5 bases). V dropped 3 bases and J dropped 0 bases, with 14 bases sitting between them. CDR3 size: 16 residues. From germline, CDR1 is MNHNS and CDR2 SASEGT. The CDR3 bases are TGTGCCAGCAGTGATTCGGACATATCAGCTAACTATGGCTACACCTTC. Amino acid sequence: CASSDSDISANYGYTF.

The chain joins TRBV7-2 to TRBJ2-7; D is possibly TRBD2 (6 bases). Germline-derived CDR1 and CDR2 are SGHTA and FQGNSA. The V end lost 0 bases, the J end lost 3 bases, and 6 bases lay between the germline ends. The CDR3 runs to 13 residues. In nucleotides, the CDR3 is TGTGCCAGCAGCTTAGCGCGGGACTACGAGCAGTACTTC. Translated, it gives CASSLARDYEQYF.

The gene calls are TRBV30 and TRBJ2-3, with D uncertain. The germline V gene encodes CDR1 GTSNPN and CDR2 SVGIG (reference sequence). CDR3 length: 15 residues. The germline V and J ends were trimmed by 0 bases and 2 bases, with 12 bases remaining between them. The CDR3 reads CAWSVWSKFTDTQYF. CDR3 coding DNA: TGTGCCTGGAGTGTCTGGTCAAAATTCACAGATACGCAGTATTTT.

The V gene is TRBV7-3, the J gene TRBJ2-3; D may match TRBD1 or TRBD2 (5 bases each). Trimming stripped 1 base from V and 0 bases from J, with 11 bases between. The CDR3 runs to 16 residues. Germline V gene sequence: CDR1 SGHTA, CDR2 FQGTGA. The CDR3 is CASSLKGTRSTDTQYF. In DNA form, the CDR3 reads TGTGCCAGCAGCTTAAAGGGGACGAGGAGCACAGATACGCAGTATTTT.

V and J are TRBV6-5 and TRBJ1-1; unclear D gene. The germline gives CDR1 MNHEY, CDR2 SVGAGI. Trimming took off 4 bases at V and 6 bases at J, with 12 bases between the two ends. This CDR3 contains 13 residues. Written as DNA, the CDR3 is TGTGCCAGCAGTTTTAGAGGGAGGGCTGAAGCTTTCTTT. Encoded protein: CASSFRGRAEAFF.

The chain joins TRBV10-3 to TRBJ1-2; perhaps TRBD1 as D (6 bases). This CDR3 region has 14 residues. CDR1 ENHRY and CDR2 SYGVKD come from the germline V gene. Trimming shortened V by 0 bases and J by 7 bases, and 12 bases separated the two germline ends. The CDR3 region is CAISESQGLSGYTF. CDR3 coding DNA: TGTGCCATCAGTGAGTCACAGGGTCTCTCTGGCTACACCTTC.